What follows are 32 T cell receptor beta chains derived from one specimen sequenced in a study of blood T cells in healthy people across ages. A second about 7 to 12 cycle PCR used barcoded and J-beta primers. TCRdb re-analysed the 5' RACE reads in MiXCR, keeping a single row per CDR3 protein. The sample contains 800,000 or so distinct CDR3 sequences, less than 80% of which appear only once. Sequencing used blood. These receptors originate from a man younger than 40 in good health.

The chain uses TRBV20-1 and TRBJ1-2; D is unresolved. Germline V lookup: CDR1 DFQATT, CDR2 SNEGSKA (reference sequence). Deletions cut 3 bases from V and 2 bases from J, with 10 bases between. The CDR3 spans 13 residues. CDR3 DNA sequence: TGCAGTGCTAGTGGCACGGACAACTATGGCTACACCTTC. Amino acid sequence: CSASGTDNYGYTF.

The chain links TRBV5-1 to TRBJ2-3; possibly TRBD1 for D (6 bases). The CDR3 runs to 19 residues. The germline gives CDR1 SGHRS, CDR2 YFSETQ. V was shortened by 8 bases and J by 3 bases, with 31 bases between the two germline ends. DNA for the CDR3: TGCGCCAGTAGAACAAGAACAGGGTTTTCCCTCGCGACTACAGATACGCAGTATTTT. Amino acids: CASRTRTGFSLATTDTQYF.

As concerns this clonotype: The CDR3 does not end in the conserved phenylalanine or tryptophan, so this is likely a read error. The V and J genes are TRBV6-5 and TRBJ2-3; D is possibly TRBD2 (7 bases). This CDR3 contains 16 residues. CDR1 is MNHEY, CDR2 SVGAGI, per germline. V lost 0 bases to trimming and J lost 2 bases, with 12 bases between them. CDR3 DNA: TGTGCCAGCAGTTACTCACGGGGGGCTCACACAGATACGCAGTATTAT. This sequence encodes CASSYSRGAHTDTQYY.

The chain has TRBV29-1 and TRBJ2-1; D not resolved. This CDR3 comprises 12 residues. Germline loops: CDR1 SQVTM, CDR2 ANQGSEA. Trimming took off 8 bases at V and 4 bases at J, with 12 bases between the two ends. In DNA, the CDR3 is TGCAGCCTTTCCGTGGTTTACAATGAGCAGTTCTTC. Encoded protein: CSLSVVYNEQFF.

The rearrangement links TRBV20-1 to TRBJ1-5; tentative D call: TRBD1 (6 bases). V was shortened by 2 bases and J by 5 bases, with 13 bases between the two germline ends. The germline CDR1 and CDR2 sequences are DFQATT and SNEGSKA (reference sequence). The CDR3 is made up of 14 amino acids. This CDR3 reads CSARNGGPDQPQHF. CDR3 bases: TGCAGTGCTAGAAACGGGGGGCCGGATCAGCCCCAGCATTTT.

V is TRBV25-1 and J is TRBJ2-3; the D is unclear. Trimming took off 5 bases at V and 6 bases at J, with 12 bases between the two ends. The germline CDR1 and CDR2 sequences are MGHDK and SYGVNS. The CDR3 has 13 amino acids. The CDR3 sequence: CASSPSHGDTQYF. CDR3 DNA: TGTGCCAGCAGTCCGAGTCACGGGGATACGCAGTATTTT.

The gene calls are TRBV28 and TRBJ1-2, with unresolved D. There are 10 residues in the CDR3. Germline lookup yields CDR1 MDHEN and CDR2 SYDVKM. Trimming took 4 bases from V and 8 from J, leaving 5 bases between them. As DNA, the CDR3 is TGTGCCAGCAGTTCCCAGGGCTACACCTTC. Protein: CASSSQGYTF.

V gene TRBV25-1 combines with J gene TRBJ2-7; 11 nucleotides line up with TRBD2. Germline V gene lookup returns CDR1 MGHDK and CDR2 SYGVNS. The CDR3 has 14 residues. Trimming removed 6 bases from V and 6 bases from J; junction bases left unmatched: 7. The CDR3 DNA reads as TGTGCCAGCAGCAATAGCGGGGGGGCCAGCGAGCAGTACTTC. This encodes CASSNSGGASEQYF.

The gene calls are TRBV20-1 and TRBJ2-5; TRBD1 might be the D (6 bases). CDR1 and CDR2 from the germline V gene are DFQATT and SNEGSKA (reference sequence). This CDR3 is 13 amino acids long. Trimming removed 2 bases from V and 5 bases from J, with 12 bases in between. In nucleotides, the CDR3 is TGCAGTGCTAGATACAGGGCAGGGGAGACCCAGTACTTC. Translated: CSARYRAGETQYF.

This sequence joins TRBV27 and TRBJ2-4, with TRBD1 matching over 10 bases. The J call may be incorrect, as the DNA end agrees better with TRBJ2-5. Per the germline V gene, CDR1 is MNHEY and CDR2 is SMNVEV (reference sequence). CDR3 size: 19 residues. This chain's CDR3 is CASLPGQGPPGTRQETQYF. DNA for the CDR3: TGTGCCAGCCTCCCGGGACAGGGGCCACCAGGGACTCGCCAAGAGACCCAGTACTTC.

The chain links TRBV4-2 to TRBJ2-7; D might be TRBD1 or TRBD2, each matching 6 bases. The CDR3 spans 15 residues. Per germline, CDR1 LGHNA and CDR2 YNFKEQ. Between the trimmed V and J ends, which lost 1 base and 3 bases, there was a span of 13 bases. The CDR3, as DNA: TGTGCCAGCAGCCAAGGGGGGGACACGCTCTACGAGCAGTACTTC. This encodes CASSQGGDTLYEQYF.

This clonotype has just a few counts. Written as DNA, the CDR3 is TGTGCCAGCAGTTACGGGACAAGGGAATACCCCTACGAGCAGTACTTC. The encoded protein is CASSYGTREYPYEQYF. The chain uses TRBV6-5 and TRBJ2-7, with a weak D call TRBD1 (6 bases). This CDR3 is 16 amino acids long. Germline loops: CDR1 MNHEY, CDR2 SVGAGI. Trimming took off 2 bases at V and 2 bases at J, with 16 bases between the two ends.

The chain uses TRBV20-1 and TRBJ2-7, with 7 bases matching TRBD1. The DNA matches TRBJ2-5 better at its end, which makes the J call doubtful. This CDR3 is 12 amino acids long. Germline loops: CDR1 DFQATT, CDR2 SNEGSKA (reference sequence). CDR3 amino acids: CSAIQGMQTQYF. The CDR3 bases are TGCAGTGCTATACAGGGGATGCAGACCCAGTACTTC.

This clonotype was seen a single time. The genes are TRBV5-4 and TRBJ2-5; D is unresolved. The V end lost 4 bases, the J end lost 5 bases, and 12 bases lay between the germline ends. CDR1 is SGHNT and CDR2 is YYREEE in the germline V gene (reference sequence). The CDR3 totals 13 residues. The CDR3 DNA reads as TGTGCCAGCAGCGTGTCTAATCGGGAGACCCAGTACTTC. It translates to CASSVSNRETQYF.

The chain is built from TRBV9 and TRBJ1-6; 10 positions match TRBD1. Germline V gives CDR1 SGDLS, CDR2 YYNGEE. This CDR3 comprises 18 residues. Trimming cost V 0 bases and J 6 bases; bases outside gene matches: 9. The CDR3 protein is CASSVARDRGIRNSPLHF. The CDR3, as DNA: TGTGCCAGCAGCGTAGCAAGGGACAGGGGTATTCGTAATTCACCCCTCCACTTT. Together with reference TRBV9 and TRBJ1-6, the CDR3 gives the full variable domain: DSGVTQTPKHLITATGQRVTLRCSPRSGDLSVYWYQQSLDQGLQFLIQYYNGEERAKGNILERFSAQQFPDLHSELNLSSLELGDSALYFCASSVARDRGIRNSPLHFGNGTRLTVT.

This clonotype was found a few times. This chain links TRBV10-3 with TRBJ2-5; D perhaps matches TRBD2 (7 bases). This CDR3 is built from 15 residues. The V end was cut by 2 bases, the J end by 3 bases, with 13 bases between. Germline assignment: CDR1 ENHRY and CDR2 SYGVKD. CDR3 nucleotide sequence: TGTGCCATCAGTGAGAACGGGGGGCCCGAAGAGACCCAGTACTTC. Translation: CAISENGGPEETQYF.

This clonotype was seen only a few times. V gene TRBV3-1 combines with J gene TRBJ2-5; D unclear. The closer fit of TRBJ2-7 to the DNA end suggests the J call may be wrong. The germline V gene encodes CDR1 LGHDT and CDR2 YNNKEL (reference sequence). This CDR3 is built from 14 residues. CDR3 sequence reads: CASSQDVAGYEQYF. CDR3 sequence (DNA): TGTGCCAGCAGCCAAGATGTGGCAGGCTACGAGCAGTACTTC.

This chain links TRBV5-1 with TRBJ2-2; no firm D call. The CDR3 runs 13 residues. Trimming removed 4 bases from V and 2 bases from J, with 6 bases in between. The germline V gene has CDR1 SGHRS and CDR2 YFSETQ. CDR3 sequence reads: CASSGYNTGELFF. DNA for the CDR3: TGCGCCAGCAGCGGTTATAACACCGGGGAGCTGTTTTTT.

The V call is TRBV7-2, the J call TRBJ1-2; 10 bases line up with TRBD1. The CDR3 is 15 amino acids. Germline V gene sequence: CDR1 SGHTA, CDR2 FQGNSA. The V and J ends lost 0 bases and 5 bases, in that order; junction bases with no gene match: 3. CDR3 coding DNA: TGTGCCAGCAGCTTAGCGCAGGGACAGGGGTATGGCTACACCTTC. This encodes CASSLAQGQGYGYTF.

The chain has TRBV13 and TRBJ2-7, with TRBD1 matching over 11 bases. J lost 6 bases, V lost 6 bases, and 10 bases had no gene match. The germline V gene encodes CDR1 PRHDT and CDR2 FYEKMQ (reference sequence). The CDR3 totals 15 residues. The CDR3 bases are TGTGCCAGCAGTCATCCGGGACAGGGGGTTGGCGAGCAGTACTTC. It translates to CASSHPGQGVGEQYF.

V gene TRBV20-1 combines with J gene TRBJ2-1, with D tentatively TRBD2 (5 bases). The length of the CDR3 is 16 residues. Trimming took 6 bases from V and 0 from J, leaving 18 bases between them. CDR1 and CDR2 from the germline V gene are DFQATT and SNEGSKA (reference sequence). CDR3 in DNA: TGCAGTGCCATTTCGGGAAAGGAGGTCTCCTACAATGAGCAGTTCTTC. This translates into CSAISGKEVSYNEQFF.

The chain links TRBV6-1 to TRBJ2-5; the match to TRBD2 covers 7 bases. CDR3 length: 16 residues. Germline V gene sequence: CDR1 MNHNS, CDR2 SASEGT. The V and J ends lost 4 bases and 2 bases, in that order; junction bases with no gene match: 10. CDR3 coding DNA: TGTGCCAGCAGTGTGGGGGGACTATACCCTCAAGAGACCCAGTACTTC. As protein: CASSVGGLYPQETQYF.

This chain's CDR3 is CAISVQQGNSPLHF. The CDR3 DNA sequence: TGTGCCATCAGTGTACAACAGGGGAATTCACCCCTCCACTTT. The chain is built from TRBV10-3 and TRBJ1-6, with TRBD1 matching over 7 bases. CDR1 and CDR2 (germline): ENHRY, SYGVKD. With V trimmed by 4 bases and J by 7 bases, 4 bases remained unmatched. The CDR3 has 14 residues.

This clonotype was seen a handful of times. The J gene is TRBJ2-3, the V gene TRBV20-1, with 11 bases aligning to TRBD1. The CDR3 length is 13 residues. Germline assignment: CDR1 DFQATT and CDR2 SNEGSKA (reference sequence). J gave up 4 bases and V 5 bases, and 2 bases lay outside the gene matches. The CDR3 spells CSALGQGADTQYF. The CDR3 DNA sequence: TGCAGTGCTCTGGGACAGGGGGCAGATACGCAGTATTTT.

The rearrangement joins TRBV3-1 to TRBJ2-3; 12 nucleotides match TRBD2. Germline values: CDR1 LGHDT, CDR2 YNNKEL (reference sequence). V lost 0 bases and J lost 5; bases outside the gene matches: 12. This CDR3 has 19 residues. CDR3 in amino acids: CASSQELGLGLAGIDTQYF. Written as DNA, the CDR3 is TGTGCCAGCAGCCAAGAATTGGGGCTCGGACTAGCGGGGATAGATACGCAGTATTTT.

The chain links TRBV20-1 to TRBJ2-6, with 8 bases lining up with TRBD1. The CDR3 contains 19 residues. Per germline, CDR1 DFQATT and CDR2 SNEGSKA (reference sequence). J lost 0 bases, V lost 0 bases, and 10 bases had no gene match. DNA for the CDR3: TGCAGTGCTAGAGATCGGCTCCAGGGGGCCCGCTCTGGGGCCAACGTCCTGACTTTC. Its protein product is CSARDRLQGARSGANVLTF.

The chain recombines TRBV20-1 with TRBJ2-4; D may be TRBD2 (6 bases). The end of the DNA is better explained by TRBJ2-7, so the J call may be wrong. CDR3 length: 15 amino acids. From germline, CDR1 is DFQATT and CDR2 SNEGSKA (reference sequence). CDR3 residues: CSARLTGLGLYEQYF. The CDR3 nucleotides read TGCAGTGCTAGACTCACGGGACTCGGCTTATACGAGCAGTACTTC.

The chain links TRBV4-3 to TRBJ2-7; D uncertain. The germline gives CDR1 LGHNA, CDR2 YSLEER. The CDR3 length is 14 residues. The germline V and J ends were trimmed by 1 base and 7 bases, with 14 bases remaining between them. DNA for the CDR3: TGCGCCAGCAGCCAAGGTGTAGGGAAAAAGGAGCAGTACTTC. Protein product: CASSQGVGKKEQYF.

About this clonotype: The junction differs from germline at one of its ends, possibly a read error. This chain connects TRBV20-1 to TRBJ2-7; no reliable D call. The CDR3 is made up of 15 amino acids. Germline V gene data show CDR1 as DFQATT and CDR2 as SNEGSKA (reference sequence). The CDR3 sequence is CSARVDWGSSDEQYF. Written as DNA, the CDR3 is TGCAGTGCTAGAGTCGACTGGGGAAGCTCCGACGAGCAGTACTTC.

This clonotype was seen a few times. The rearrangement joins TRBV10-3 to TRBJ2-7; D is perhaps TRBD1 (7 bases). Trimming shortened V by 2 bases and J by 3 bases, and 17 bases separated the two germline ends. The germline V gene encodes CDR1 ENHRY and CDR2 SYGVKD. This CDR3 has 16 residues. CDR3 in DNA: TGTGCCATCAGTGAGCCCAGGGGGGCTGAGGACTACGAGCAGTACTTC. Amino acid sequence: CAISEPRGAEDYEQYF.

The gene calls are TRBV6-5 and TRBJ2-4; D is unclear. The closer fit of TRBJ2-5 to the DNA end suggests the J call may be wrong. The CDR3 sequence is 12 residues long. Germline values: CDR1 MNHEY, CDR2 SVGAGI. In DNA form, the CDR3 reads TGTGCCAGCAGTTACTCAGGGAAGACCCAGTACTTC. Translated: CASSYSGKTQYF.

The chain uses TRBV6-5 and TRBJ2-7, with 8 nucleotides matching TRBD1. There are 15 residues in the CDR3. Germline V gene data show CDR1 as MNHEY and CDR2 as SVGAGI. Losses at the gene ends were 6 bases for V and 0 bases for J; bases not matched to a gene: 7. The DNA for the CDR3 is TGTGCCAGCAGCCCCTGGACAGGGCCCTCCTACGAGCAGTACTTC. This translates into CASSPWTGPSYEQYF.